The 27 T cell receptor beta chains below were found in one sample sequenced in a study of cytomegalovirus exposure and HLA in healthy donors. The study ran its PCR with 60 Vbeta and 13 Jbeta primers. Assay used: immunoSEQ multiplex PCR; TCRdb lists only in-frame clones, some missing. The data show about 110,000 clones, around 70% seen once. Input material: PBMCs. All receptors derive from a woman aged 40 to 49 in good health and CMV-seronegative.

CDR3: CASSQLPGLQPQHF. The CDR3 region has the DNA TGCGCCAGCAGCCAACTCCCGGGTCTTCAGCCCCAGCATTTT. The chain recombines TRBV4-1 with TRBJ1-5; D remains unclear. V was pared by 2 bases and J by 6 bases, with 11 bases between. There are 14 residues in the CDR3. Per the germline V gene, CDR1 is MGHRA and CDR2 is YSYEKL.

V usage is TRBV7-2 and J usage is TRBJ2-7; 10 bases match TRBD1. Per germline, CDR1 SGHTA and CDR2 FQGNSA. The CDR3 is made up of 15 amino acids. The J segment lost 3 bases and the V segment lost 5 bases, leaving 7 bases of the junction unmatched. The chain's CDR3 is CASSRDRGRDYEQYF. CDR3 DNA: TGTGCCAGCAGCCGAGACAGGGGGCGCGACTACGAGCAGTACTTC.

The rearrangement uses TRBV6-1 and TRBJ2-1, with 12 bases identical to TRBD2. Germline lookup yields CDR1 MNHNS and CDR2 SASEGT. The CDR3 runs to 16 residues. The ends lost 4 bases at V and 5 bases at J; junction bases unmatched: 6. The CDR3 spells CASSAIRLAGDNEQFF. For the CDR3, the DNA is TGTGCCAGCAGTGCGATCCGACTAGCGGGGGACAATGAGCAGTTCTTC.

V and J are TRBV6-1 and TRBJ2-5; 9 positions match TRBD1. The J call is uncertain, as TRBJ2-7 better fits the DNA end. CDR1 and CDR2 (germline): MNHNS, SASEGT. The CDR3 contains 14 residues. The CDR3 spells CASAARQGAYEQYF. CDR3 bases: TGTGCCAGCGCGGCTCGACAGGGGGCCTACGAGCAGTACTTC.

This clone came up once. The chain uses TRBV6-5 and TRBJ2-7, with 7 nucleotides matching TRBD1. Per the germline V gene, CDR1 is MNHEY and CDR2 is SVGAGI. V shed 1 base, J shed 1 base, and the junction held 4 bases outside the gene matches. The CDR3 extends over 15 amino acids. In DNA, the CDR3 is TGTGCCAGCAGTTACTATGGGACAGAGTCCTACGAGCAGTACTTC. This translates into CASSYYGTESYEQYF.

In nucleotides, the CDR3 is TGTGCCAGCTCACCAGAACTGCAAGAGACCCAGTACTTC. This codes for CASSPELQETQYF. The V call is TRBV18, the J call TRBJ2-5; unclear D gene. Germline V gene data show CDR1 as KGHSH and CDR2 as LQKENI. The CDR3 runs to 13 residues. V lost 2 bases, J lost 2 bases, and 6 bases lay in between.

This chain links TRBV18 with TRBJ2-1; TRBD1 might be the D (5 bases). Per germline, CDR1 KGHSH and CDR2 LQKENI. V was pared by 3 bases and J by 9 bases, with 9 bases between. The CDR3 totals 12 residues. The CDR3 reads CASSPRQFEQFF. The DNA of the CDR3 is TGTGCCAGCTCACCGAGACAGTTTGAGCAGTTCTTC.

J is TRBJ1-5 and V is TRBV7-8; TRBD1 aligns across 9 bases. CDR3 length: 16 amino acids. Trimming removed 5 bases from V and 2 bases from J; junction bases left unmatched: 7. CDR1 SGHVS and CDR2 FQNEAQ come from the germline V gene. The CDR3 coding sequence is TGTGCCAGCAGCACAAGGACAGGGGAGGGCAATCAGCCCCAGCATTTT. This codes for CASSTRTGEGNQPQHF.

This clone has more than one count but fewer than ten. The gene calls are TRBV21-1 and TRBJ2-7; TRBD2, the D gene given by the table, was not confirmed from the DNA. TRBV21-1 is designated a pseudogene. This CDR3 comprises 11 residues. CDR3 sequence: CASSRWREQYF. DNA for the CDR3: TGTGCCAGCAGCAGGTGGAGGGAGCAGTACTTC.

J is TRBJ2-3 and V is TRBV7-3; 10 bases are a match to TRBD2. Germline values: CDR1 SGHTA, CDR2 FQGTGA. This CDR3 has 16 residues. V lost 5 bases, J lost 1 base, and 6 bases stayed unmatched. The CDR3 region is CASSPKAGGGTDTQYF. The DNA of the CDR3 is TGTGCCAGCAGCCCTAAAGCGGGGGGGGGCACAGATACGCAGTATTTT. The whole variable domain, filled in from reference TRBV7-3 and TRBJ2-3, reads GAGVSQTPSNKVTEKGKYVELRCDPISGHTALYWYRQSLGQGPEFLIYFQGTGAADDSGLPNDRFFAVRPEGSVSTLKIQRTERGDSAVYLCASSPKAGGGTDTQYFGPGTRLTVL.

The chain combines TRBV9 with TRBJ1-1; D is possibly TRBD1 (5 bases). This CDR3 is 14 amino acids long. V gave up 6 bases and J gave up 4 bases, with 16 bases separating them. Germline V gives CDR1 SGDLS, CDR2 YYNGEE. CDR3 sequence: CASTSGEWATEAFF. The CDR3 DNA reads TGTGCCAGCACCTCGGGGGAGTGGGCCACTGAAGCTTTCTTT. The full variable domain, in which reference TRBV9 and TRBJ1-1 provide the parts outside the CDR3, is DSGVTQTPKHLITATGQRVTLRCSPRSGDLSVYWYQQSLDQGLQFLIQYYNGEERAKGNILERFSAQQFPDLHSELNLSSLELGDSALYFCASTSGEWATEAFFGQGTRLTVV.

The chain recombines TRBV28 with TRBJ1-2, with 8 bases fitting TRBD1. After removal of 3 bases from V and 4 bases from J, the junction contained 10 bases not matched to a gene. Germline assignment: CDR1 MDHEN and CDR2 SYDVKM. The CDR3 consists of 16 residues. The CDR3 spells CASSFGSGGVIYGYTF. The CDR3 coding sequence is TGTGCCAGCAGTTTTGGGTCAGGGGGCGTAATCTATGGCTACACCTTC.

Written as DNA, the CDR3 is TGTGCCAGTAGTGCGACAGGGGCCTCTGAAGCTTTCTTT. Its protein product is CASSATGASEAFF. The chain uses TRBV19 and TRBJ1-1, with 8 nucleotides matching TRBD1. Per germline, CDR1 LNHDA and CDR2 SQIVND (reference sequence). V was clipped by 5 bases and J by 6 bases; unmatched bases: 5. The CDR3 totals 13 residues. Full variable domain (rest looked up from reference TRBV19 and TRBJ1-1): DGGITQSPKYLFRKEGQNVTLSCEQNLNHDAMYWYRQDPGQGLRLIYYSQIVNDFQKGDIAEGYSVSREKKESFPLTVTSAQKNPTAFYLCASSATGASEAFFGQGTRLTVV.

This chain links TRBV11-2 with TRBJ1-4; 9 bases map to TRBD1. V lost 1 base and J lost 6; bases outside the gene matches: 9. CDR3 length equals 17 residues. CDR1 and CDR2 from the germline V gene are SGHAT and FQNNGV. In nucleotides, the CDR3 is TGTGCCAGCAGCTTAGGGGGACAGGGCTTAAAATATGAAAAACTGTTTTTT. It specifies CASSLGGQGLKYEKLFF.

The V gene is TRBV19, the J gene TRBJ2-5; D may be TRBD2 (5 bases). CDR3 length: 16 residues. The germline V and J ends were trimmed by 4 bases and 5 bases, with 20 bases remaining between them. CDR1 and CDR2 from the germline V gene are LNHDA and SQIVND (reference sequence). CDR3 sequence reads: CASSTVSGDRQETQYF. The DNA of the CDR3 is TGTGCCAGTAGTACAGTAAGCGGAGACCGCCAGGAGACCCAGTACTTC.

This chain uses TRBV7-8 with TRBJ1-1; no reliable D call. The germline V and J ends were trimmed by 4 bases and 5 bases, with 14 bases remaining between them. The CDR3 has 14 residues. Germline-derived CDR1 and CDR2 are SGHVS and FQNEAQ. CDR3 sequence reads: CASSYLEPGTEAFF. The CDR3 DNA reads as TGTGCCAGCAGCTACCTCGAGCCGGGGACTGAAGCTTTCTTT.

The genes are TRBV9 and TRBJ2-2, with D perhaps matching TRBD2 (5 bases). The CDR3 spans 15 residues. CDR1 is SGDLS, CDR2 YYNGEE, per germline. The V end lost 0 bases, the J end lost 1 base, and 7 bases lay between the germline ends. As DNA, the CDR3 is TGTGCCAGCAGCGTAGACGGGATGAACACCGGGGAGCTGTTTTTT. This sequence encodes CASSVDGMNTGELFF. The full variable domain, in which reference TRBV9 and TRBJ2-2 provide the parts outside the CDR3, is DSGVTQTPKHLITATGQRVTLRCSPRSGDLSVYWYQQSLDQGLQFLIQYYNGEERAKGNILERFSAQQFPDLHSELNLSSLELGDSALYFCASSVDGMNTGELFFGEGSRLTVL.

This rearrangement joins TRBV4-3 to TRBJ2-2, with 12 bases that match TRBD2. The CDR3 is 19 residues long. From germline, CDR1 is LGHNA and CDR2 YSLEER. V lost 0 bases and J lost 1; bases outside the gene matches: 6. The CDR3 protein is CASSQDSPGLAGNTGELFF. CDR3 DNA: TGCGCCAGCAGCCAAGATTCCCCGGGACTAGCGGGGAACACCGGGGAGCTGTTTTTT.

The CDR3 nucleotides read TGTGCCAGCAGCTTGGGACTAGCGGACTCCTACAATGAGCAGTTCTTC. This encodes CASSLGLADSYNEQFF. This chain joins TRBV7-8 and TRBJ2-1; 11 bases agree with TRBD2. Germline V gene lookup returns CDR1 SGHVS and CDR2 FQNEAQ. After removal of 3 bases from V and 0 bases from J, the junction contained 1 base not matched to a gene. The CDR3 is made up of 16 amino acids.

The table lists this clone with a few counts. The rearrangement uses TRBV6-1 and TRBJ2-7, with D perhaps TRBD2 (5 bases). V lost 6 bases, J lost 2 bases, and 11 bases lay in between. Germline loops: CDR1 MNHNS, CDR2 SASEGT. The CDR3 has 13 residues. CDR3 DNA sequence: TGTGCCAGCAGCCCCCCCGGGACCTACGAGCAGTACTTC. Translating gives CASSPPGTYEQYF.

This chain joins TRBV18 and TRBJ2-7, with D maybe TRBD1 (6 bases). Deletions cut 0 bases from V and 3 bases from J, with 18 bases between. Per germline, CDR1 KGHSH and CDR2 LQKENI. The CDR3 length is 17 residues. The chain's CDR3 is CASSPPGNKDSDYEQYF. CDR3 DNA: TGTGCCAGCTCACCACCGGGAAACAAGGACAGTGACTACGAGCAGTACTTC.

The gene calls are TRBV5-1 and TRBJ2-5; D is perhaps TRBD2 (5 bases). The CDR3 contains 13 residues. Germline V gene data show CDR1 as SGHRS and CDR2 as YFSETQ. V lost 6 bases to trimming and J lost 11 bases, with 20 bases between them. CDR3 coding DNA: TGCGCCAGCAAAGTCCTGGGAGTGGAGGAGCAGTACTTC. Protein: CASKVLGVEEQYF.

V is TRBV29-1 and J is TRBJ1-1; 8 bases align to TRBD1. The CDR3 has 14 amino acids. The V segment lost 6 bases and the J segment 1 base; nucleotides outside the gene matches: 7. Germline V lookup: CDR1 SQVTM, CDR2 ANQGSEA. CDR3 DNA: TGCAGCGTCCTGAGAGACAGGGGGAACACTGAAGCTTTCTTT. Protein sequence: CSVLRDRGNTEAFF.

The chain uses TRBV27 and TRBJ2-7; 7 bases match TRBD1. With 5 bases clipped from V and 3 bases from J, the junction kept 13 bases outside the gene matches. The CDR3 extends over 16 amino acids. Germline V gives CDR1 MNHEY, CDR2 SMNVEV (reference sequence). CDR3 in amino acids: CASSSHAGTENYEQYF. CDR3 bases: TGTGCCAGCAGTAGCCACGCCGGGACAGAGAACTACGAGCAGTACTTC.

The chain employs TRBV2 and TRBJ2-2; TRBD2 agrees at 11 bases. The CDR3 sequence is 16 residues long. The V gene end was trimmed by 4 bases and the J gene end by 6 bases; junction bases not matched to a gene: 7. Germline assignment: CDR1 SNHLY and CDR2 FYNNEI. The CDR3 DNA reads as TGTGCCAGCAGTGTACTAGCGGGAGCGGTAGCCGGGGAGCTGTTTTTT. It encodes CASSVLAGAVAGELFF.

Only a few counts were recorded for this clone. The chain carries TRBV19 and TRBJ1-5; 7 bases are shared with TRBD1. The CDR3 spans 14 residues. V trimming: 4 bases; J trimming: 8 bases; junction bases outside the gene matches: 8. CDR1 and CDR2 (germline): LNHDA, SQIVND (reference sequence). CDR3 sequence reads: CASSTATGYEPQHF. The CDR3 region has the DNA TGTGCCAGTAGTACAGCGACAGGGTATGAGCCCCAGCATTTT.

The CDR3 is CASSHGLAENTGELFF. In nucleotides, the CDR3 is TGCGCCAGCAGCCATGGACTAGCAGAGAACACCGGGGAGCTGTTTTTT. This chain connects TRBV4-3 to TRBJ2-2, with TRBD2 matching 8 bases. Germline loops: CDR1 LGHNA, CDR2 YSLEER. The CDR3 is 16 residues long. Trimming removed 3 bases from V and 1 base from J; junction bases left unmatched: 4.